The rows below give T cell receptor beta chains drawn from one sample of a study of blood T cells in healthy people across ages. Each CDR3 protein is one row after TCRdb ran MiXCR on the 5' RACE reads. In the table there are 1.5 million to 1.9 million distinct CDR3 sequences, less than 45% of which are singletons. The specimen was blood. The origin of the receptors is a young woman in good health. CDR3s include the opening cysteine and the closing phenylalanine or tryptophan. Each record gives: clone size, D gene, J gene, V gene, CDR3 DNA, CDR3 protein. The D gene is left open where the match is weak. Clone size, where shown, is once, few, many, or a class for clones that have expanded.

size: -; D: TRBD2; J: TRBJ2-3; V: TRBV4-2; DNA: TGTACCAGCAGCCAAGACGCGGGAGGTCGCGGAGATACGCAGTATTTT; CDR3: CTSSQDAGGRGDTQYF
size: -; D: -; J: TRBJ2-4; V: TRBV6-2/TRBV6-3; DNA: TGTGCCAGCAGTAACTTGGACCCCGCTCAAAACATTCAGTACTTC; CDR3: CASSNLDPAQNIQYF
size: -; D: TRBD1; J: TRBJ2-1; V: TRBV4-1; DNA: TGCGCCAGCAGCCAAACCTTAACTAGGACAGGGTACAATGAGCAGTTCTTC; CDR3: CASSQTLTRTGYNEQFF
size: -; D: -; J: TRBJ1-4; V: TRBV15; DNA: TGTGCCACCAGCACCGACAGATCAACTAATGAAGAACTGTTTTTT; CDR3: CATSTDRSTNEELFF
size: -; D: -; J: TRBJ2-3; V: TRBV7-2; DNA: TGTGCCAGCAGCTTAGCCGACGTCGACCTACCTCCTAGCACAGATACGCAGTATTTT; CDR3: CASSLADVDLPPSTDTQYF
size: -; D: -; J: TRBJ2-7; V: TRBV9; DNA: TGTGCCAGCAGCGTAGGCGGTACCCTCGACGAGCAGTACTTC; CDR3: CASSVGGTLDEQYF
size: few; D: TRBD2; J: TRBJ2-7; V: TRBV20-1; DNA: TGCAGTGCAAGACTAGCGGGAGGGCACGAGCAGTACTTC; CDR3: CSARLAGGHEQYF
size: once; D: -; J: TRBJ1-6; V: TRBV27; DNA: TGTGCCAGCAGTCCAGACAGGTTTCCCACGTACTCACCCCTCCACTTT; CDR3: CASSPDRFPTYSPLHF
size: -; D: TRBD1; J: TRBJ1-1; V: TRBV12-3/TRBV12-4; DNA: TGTGCCAGCAGTTTAGGTCGACAGGGATATAAGACTGAAGCTTTCTTT; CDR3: CASSLGRQGYKTEAFF
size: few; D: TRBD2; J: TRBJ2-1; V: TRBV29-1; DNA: TGCAGCGTTGAAGATCGGGAAGGTGGGCTAGCGGACTACAATGAGCAGTTCTTC; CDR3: CSVEDREGGLADYNEQFF
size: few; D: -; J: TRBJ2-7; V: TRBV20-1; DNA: TGCAGTGCTAGCGATGACCCCTCGGACGAGCAGTACTTC; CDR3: CSASDDPSDEQYF
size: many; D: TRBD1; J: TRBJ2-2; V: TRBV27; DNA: TGTGCCAGCAGACCTCAATTATCCTGGGACAGCTACACCGGGGAGCTGTTTTTT; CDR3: CASRPQLSWDSYTGELFF
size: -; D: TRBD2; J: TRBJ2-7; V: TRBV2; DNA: TGTGCCAGCAGTCGACTAGCGGTTAGATCCTACGAGCAGTACTTC; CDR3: CASSRLAVRSYEQYF
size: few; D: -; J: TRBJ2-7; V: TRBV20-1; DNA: TGCAGTGGTCGGGGGGACAGAGAATACGAGCAGTACTTC; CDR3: CSGRGDREYEQYF
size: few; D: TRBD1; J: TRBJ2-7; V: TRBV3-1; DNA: TGTGCCAGCAGTTATACCGGGACAGCCTCCTACAATGAGCAGTACTTC; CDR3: CASSYTGTASYNEQYF
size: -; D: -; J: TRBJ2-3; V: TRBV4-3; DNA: TGCGCCAGCAGCCAAGAGCCCACATTTAGCACAGATACGCAGTATTTT; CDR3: CASSQEPTFSTDTQYF
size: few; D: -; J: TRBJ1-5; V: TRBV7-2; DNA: TGTGCCAGCAGCTTAGGTGTGTTCGGCAATCAGCCCCAGCATTTT; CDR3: CASSLGVFGNQPQHF
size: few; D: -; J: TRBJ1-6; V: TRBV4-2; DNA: TGTGCCAGCAGCCTAATCCCGGGGGCTGCCGGGGGGAATTCACCCCTCCACTTT; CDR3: CASSLIPGAAGGNSPLHF
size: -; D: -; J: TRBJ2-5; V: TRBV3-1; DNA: TGTGCCAGCAGCCAAGTTAGGGGGCAAGAGACCCAGTACTTC; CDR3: CASSQVRGQETQYF
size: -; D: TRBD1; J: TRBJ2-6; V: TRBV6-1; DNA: TGTGCCAGCAGTGCCTTGCGGACAGGGGCATCTGGGGCCAACGTCCTGACTTTC; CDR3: CASSALRTGASGANVLTF
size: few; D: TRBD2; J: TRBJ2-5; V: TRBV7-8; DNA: TGTGCCAGCAGCTTAGGGGAGGGCTTCCAAGAGACCCAGTACTTC; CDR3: CASSLGEGFQETQYF
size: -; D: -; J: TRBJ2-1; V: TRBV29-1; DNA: TGCAGCGTTGTAGTAGCAAGGGCTCCCAATGAGCAGTTCTTC; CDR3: CSVVVARAPNEQFF
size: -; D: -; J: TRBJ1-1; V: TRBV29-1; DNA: TGCAGCGTCAAGTTTAGGGGACTGAACACTGAAGCTTTCTTT; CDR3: CSVKFRGLNTEAFF
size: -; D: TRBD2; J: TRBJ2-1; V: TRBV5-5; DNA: TGTGCCAGCAGCTTGGACAGCGGGAGTATGAATGAGCAGTTCTTC; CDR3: CASSLDSGSMNEQFF
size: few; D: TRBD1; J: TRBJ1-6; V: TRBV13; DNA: TGTGCCAGCAGCTTGGACAGGGCGGCTAATTCACCCCTCCACTTT; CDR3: CASSLDRAANSPLHF
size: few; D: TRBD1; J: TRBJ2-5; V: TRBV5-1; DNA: TGCGCCAGCAGCCAAGGGACAGGGACCGAAGAGACCCAGTACTTC; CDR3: CASSQGTGTEETQYF
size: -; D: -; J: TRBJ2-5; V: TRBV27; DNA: TGTGCCAGCAGTACCAGGACTCGGGGGAAAGAGACCCAGTACTTC; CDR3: CASSTRTRGKETQYF
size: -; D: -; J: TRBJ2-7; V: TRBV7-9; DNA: TGTGCCAGCAGCTTAGCTACGGGATCCTACAATGAGCAGTACTTC; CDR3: CASSLATGSYNEQYF
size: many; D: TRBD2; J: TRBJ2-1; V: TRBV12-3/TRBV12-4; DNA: TGTGCCAGCAGCCGGAGCGGGGGGCGCTACAATGAGCAGTTCTTC; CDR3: CASSRSGGRYNEQFF
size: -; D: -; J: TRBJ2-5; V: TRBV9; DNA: TGTGCCAGCAGCCGCAGCCTTGAATCCTACAATGAGCAGTACTTC; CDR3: CASSRSLESYNEQYF
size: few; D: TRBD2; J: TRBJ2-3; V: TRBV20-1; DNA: TGCAGTGCCACTTCCGGGGGGGCAACAGATACGCAGTATTTT; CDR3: CSATSGGATDTQYF
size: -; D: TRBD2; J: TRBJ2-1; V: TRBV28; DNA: TGTGCCAGCAGTTTAGGACTAGACGGTGAGCAGTTCTTC; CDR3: CASSLGLDGEQFF
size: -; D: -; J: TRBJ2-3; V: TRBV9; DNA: TGTGCCAGCAGCGCCGGCAGTTTGGGGGGACGGAACACAGATACGCAGTATTTT; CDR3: CASSAGSLGGRNTDTQYF
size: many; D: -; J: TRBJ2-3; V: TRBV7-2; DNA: TGTGCCAGCAGTTTAGGTGGCAGACGCACAGATACGCAGTATTTT; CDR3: CASSLGGRRTDTQYF
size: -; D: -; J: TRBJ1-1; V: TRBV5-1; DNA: TGCGCCAGCAGCTTGAGTCCTAGGAGGAACACTGAAGCTTTCTTT; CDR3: CASSLSPRRNTEAFF
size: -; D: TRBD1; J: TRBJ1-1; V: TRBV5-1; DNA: TGCGCCAGCAGAAGCGACAGGGGGAGGAGCACTGAAGCTTTCTTT; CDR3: CASRSDRGRSTEAFF
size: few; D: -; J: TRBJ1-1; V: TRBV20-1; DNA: TGCAGTGCTAGAGATCGAGCCAGCTACACTGAAGCTTTCTTT; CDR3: CSARDRASYTEAFF
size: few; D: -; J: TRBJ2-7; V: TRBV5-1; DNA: TGTGCCAGCAGCTCCGGACAGTCCTACAATGAGCAGTACTTC; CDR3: CASSSGQSYNEQYF
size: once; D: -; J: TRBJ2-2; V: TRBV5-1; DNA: TGCGCCAGCAGCTTGATGACAGGCCTTCCCGGGGAGCTGTTTTTT; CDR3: CASSLMTGLPGELFF
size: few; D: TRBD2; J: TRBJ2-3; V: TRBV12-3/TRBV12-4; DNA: TGTGCCAGCAAAACTAGCGGGGGCACAGATACGCAGTATTTT; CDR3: CASKTSGGTDTQYF
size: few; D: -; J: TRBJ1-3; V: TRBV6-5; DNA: TGTGCCAGCAGCAACAGGGTATCTGGAAACACCATATATTTT; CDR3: CASSNRVSGNTIYF
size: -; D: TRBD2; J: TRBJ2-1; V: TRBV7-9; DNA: TGTGCCAGCAGCGGGACTAGCGGTAGGAGCTCCTACAATGAGCAGTTCTTC; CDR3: CASSGTSGRSSYNEQFF
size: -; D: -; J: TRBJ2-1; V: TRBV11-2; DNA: TGTGCCAGCAGCTTATTGGGGGGTAGGCGTATAGATGAGCAGTTCTTC; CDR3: CASSLLGGRRIDEQFF